The text below deals with one T cell receptor beta chain. No antigen is known for it. Within one base of it there is no much larger clone, and no base qualities were kept. Counted from cysteine to phenylalanine, this CDR3 has 15 amino acids. Only the CDR3 region is kept as DNA, spanning 45 bases read in frame from base 1. The germline V gene (reference sequence) yields MNHEY for CDR1 and SMNVEV for CDR2. The V end loses 7 bases and the J end loses 1 base, and a stretch of 13 bases separates them. TCRbeta CDR3 regions were amplified from genomic DNA by means of the immunoSEQ Assay, a bias-controlled multiplex PCR. The study's own analysis went as follows. The number of nucleated cells in each sample was estimated by amplification of reference gene primers within the assay. To quantify the absolute abundance of each unique TCRbeta CDR3 rearrangement, sequence reads were collapsed and filtered. For each sample, productive Simpson clonality was calculated as the square root of Simpson's diversity index over productive rearrangements. TCRdb provides this immuneACCESS table in a form limited to in-frame rearrangements. Some clones are lacking; in checked studies, under half of them reflect an unresolved V gene, and why the rest are absent is not known. The V and J calls and clone size are taken from that table; D and trimming were inferred from the DNA. Across this sample there are around 50,000 clones, with around 88% seen only once. The leading ten clones occupy approximately 23% of the sample.

The collaborating institutions used their own protocols to collect whole blood in K2EDTA tubes. For TCRbeta analysis, collaborators shipped samples in one of three forms: frozen whole blood, isolated PBMCs, or DNA extracted from either of those sample types. This specimen belongs to a study of blood T cell repertoires in COVID-19 (TCRdb year 2020). Regarding the research as a whole: Samples covering the acute and convalescent phases of COVID-19 were provided by collaborators in the United States, Italy and Spain. The prospective study material was composed of cDNA or gDNA derived from T cells, B-cell-depleted T cells, or PBMCs. Subjects who had been exposed to COVID-19, were actively infected with it, or had recovered from it provided the deeply sampled blood TCRbeta repertoires that made up the dataset. The repertoires were released in a freely available public database meant as a resource for research on the immune response to SARS-CoV-2. Samples were obtained from the ongoing ImmuneRACE study (first 160 participants) and from over 1,000 subjects provided by 6 global collaborators. Nearly every sample came with metadata listing a de-identified subject ID, COVID-19 status, age in years and sex. Where available, HLA class I and class II types were taken from metadata supplied by the sample provider and were not determined by assay-based typing.

Beyond this particular receptor, the publication reports: How much clinical and demographic metadata was included differed by source and by participant, and the metadata was provided uncurated.

This clonotype was sampled from an elderly woman with acute or convalescent COVID-19. The rearrangement combines TRBV27 with TRBJ2-2, with TRBD2 tentatively as D gene (6 bases match). Sequencing input: peripheral blood. The DNA sequence follows: TGTGCCAGCAAATTAGGGACTTTGAACACCGGGGAGCTGTTTTTT. Translated, it gives CASKLGTLNTGELFF.